These 5 T cell receptor beta chains share one sample of origin, sequenced in a study of T cells expressing NK-cell markers. TCRdb reanalyzed the 5' RACE reads and collapses them to one entry per CDR3 protein, without DNA. Here the sample table reports some 410,000 distinct CDR3 sequences. Sequenced sample: blood T cells: a sorted CD56 or NKG2C T cell subset, CD4+ or CD8+ T cells, or bulk PBMC T cells (not recorded which). The receptor set was obtained from a woman between 18 and 69 years old in good health.

The CDR3 here is CSARDRGRSFF. This chain links TRBV20-1 with TRBJ1-1. Germline V lookup: CDR1 DFQATT, CDR2 SNEGSKA (reference sequence). CDR3 size: 11 residues.

The V gene is TRBV6-1, the J gene TRBJ1-5. This CDR3 comprises 16 residues. CDR1 is MNHNS, CDR2 SASEGT, per germline. CDR3 region: CASTTVRAGWNQPQHF.

This rearrangement joins TRBV19 to TRBJ2-1. The CDR3 spans 15 residues. In germline, CDR1 is LNHDA, CDR2 SQIVND (reference sequence). This chain's CDR3 is CASSISIPSYNEQFF.

The V and J genes are TRBV4-3 and TRBJ1-3; TCRdb lists TRBD1, though no DNA is available to test this call. This CDR3 comprises 15 residues. In germline, CDR1 is LGHNA, CDR2 YSLEER. The CDR3 sequence is CASSHRPSSGNTIYF.

The CDR3 loop reads CATSDLTGEPQHF. The chain employs TRBV24-1 and TRBJ1-5; TCRdb indicates TRBD1, and absent DNA this call remains unverified. The CDR3 is made up of 13 amino acids. Germline lookup yields CDR1 KGHDR and CDR2 SFDVKD.